The 27 T cell receptor beta chains reported below all come from one sample, sequenced in a study of T cell repertoires in cytomegalovirus infection. TCRdb ran MiXCR on the reads and lists one entry per CDR3 protein. Here the sample spans approximately 910,000 distinct CDR3 sequences, about a third being singletons. No antigens are known for them. Sequencing used cultured CD8+ T cells from PBMCs, obtained from culture after CMV antigen stimulation. The receptors were sampled from a human donor in good health (CMV status not recorded). Some clones in this sample may be carry-over from other donors' samples.

This clonotype was recorded a few times. The gene calls are TRBV19 and TRBJ1-1; maybe TRBD1 (5 bases). The CDR3 loop spans 17 amino acids. The V and J ends lost 5 bases and 0 bases respectively, with 19 bases between them. CDR1 is LNHDA and CDR2 is SQIVND in the germline V gene (reference sequence). CDR3 protein: CASSPNPSPTVNTEAFF. Here the CDR3 DNA reads TGTGCCAGTAGTCCCAATCCATCCCCGACAGTGAACACTGAAGCTTTCTTT.

This clonotype was recorded a few times. The chain recombines TRBV11-1 with TRBJ2-2; 7 positions agree with TRBD1. There are 17 residues in the CDR3. In germline, CDR1 is SGHAT, CDR2 FQDESV (reference sequence). V trimming: 7 bases; J trimming: 6 bases; junction bases outside the gene matches: 17. The CDR3 DNA reads TGTGCCAGCACCCCCAGAGGGACAGCCTTGGGGTCCGGGGAGCTGTTTTTT. This translates into CASTPRGTALGSGELFF.

This clonotype occurred many times. The chain links TRBV7-6 to TRBJ2-2, with 12 bases aligning to TRBD2. CDR1 is SGHVS and CDR2 is FNYEAQ in the germline V gene. This CDR3 comprises 16 residues. V shed 3 bases, J shed 3 bases, and the junction held 2 bases outside the gene matches. This CDR3 reads CASSFSSGGDTGELFF. As DNA, the CDR3 is TGTGCCAGCAGCTTTTCTAGCGGGGGGGACACCGGGGAGCTGTTTTTT.

In this sample, this clonotype turned up many times. The chain joins TRBV7-8 to TRBJ2-1, with unresolved D. Trimming shortened V by 5 bases and J by 8 bases, and 13 bases separated the two germline ends. CDR1 is SGHVS, CDR2 FQNEAQ, per germline. The CDR3 is 13 residues long. The CDR3 region has the DNA TGTGCCAGCAGCGCCAGTCTAGGTCATGAGCAGTTCTTC. The encoded protein is CASSASLGHEQFF.

This clonotype was observed many times. The CDR3 sequence is CASSLFPGDRDNSPLHF. The CDR3 DNA reads as TGTGCCAGCAGCTTATTTCCCGGGGACAGGGATAATTCACCCCTCCACTTT. This sequence joins TRBV7-8 and TRBJ1-6; 9 bases are a match to TRBD1. The trim removed 2 bases at V and 5 bases at J, leaving 7 bases unmatched. CDR3 length: 17 residues. The germline gives CDR1 SGHVS, CDR2 FQNEAQ.

There are many counts of this clonotype. The rearrangement joins TRBV12-3 or TRBV12-4 to TRBJ2-1; 10 nucleotides match TRBD2. This CDR3 spans 12 amino acids. V dropped 2 bases and J dropped 15; count of bases not matched to a gene: 4. CDR3: CASSLIGTSAFF. The CDR3, as DNA: TGTGCCAGCAGTTTAATTGGGACTAGCGCGTTCTTC.

This clonotype has a handful of counts. V and J are TRBV6-5 and TRBJ2-7, with 8 bases aligning to TRBD1. The V gene end was trimmed by 6 bases and the J gene end by 4 bases; junction bases not matched to a gene: 5. Germline CDR1 MNHEY, CDR2 SVGAGI. CDR3 length: 13 residues. The CDR3 loop is CASRAQGVYEQYV. For the CDR3, the DNA is TGTGCCAGCAGGGCACAGGGGGTATACGAGCAGTACGTC.

The chain couples TRBV20-1 to TRBJ1-2; D possibly corresponds to TRBD1 (6 bases). The CDR3 consists of 15 residues. Germline CDR1 is DFQATT and CDR2 is SNEGSKA (reference sequence). V lost 4 bases to trimming and J lost 7 bases, with 22 bases between them. The CDR3 DNA sequence: TGCAGTGCTATTCCCGTTGGGGGGGGGGCCTCTGGCTACACCTTC. Its translation: CSAIPVGGGASGYTF.

The genes are TRBV15 and TRBJ1-4, with D perhaps matching TRBD1 (5 bases). Germline values: CDR1 LNHNV, CDR2 YYDKDF (reference sequence). CDR3 length: 15 amino acids. The V and J ends lost 0 bases and 7 bases respectively, with 12 bases between them. CDR3 sequence reads: CATSRDRGSGEKLFF. CDR3 in DNA: TGTGCCACCAGCAGAGATCGGGGGTCGGGTGAAAAACTGTTTTTT.

The V and J genes are TRBV29-1 and TRBJ2-1; 11 nucleotides align to TRBD2. V shed 6 bases and J 14 bases; nucleotides not matched to a gene: 3. From germline, CDR1 is SQVTM and CDR2 ANQGSEA. The CDR3 runs 10 residues. CDR3: CSVLAGGEFF. The CDR3 DNA follows: TGCAGCGTCTTAGCGGGGGGGGAGTTCTTC.

The sample holds a few counts of this clonotype. The rearrangement uses TRBV4-1 and TRBJ1-5; TRBD1 is a possible D gene (6 bases). The ends were cut back, 0 bases at V and 2 bases at J, with 26 bases in the middle. The CDR3 extends over 21 amino acids. Per the germline V gene, CDR1 is MGHRA and CDR2 is YSYEKL. The CDR3, as DNA: TGCGCCAGCAGCCAAGATCGGGGGGGACACCCAATACCTGGCGGCAATCAGCCCCAGCATTTT. Protein sequence: CASSQDRGGHPIPGGNQPQHF.

The J gene is TRBJ2-1, the V gene TRBV27, with D perhaps matching TRBD2 (6 bases). The length of the CDR3 is 14 residues. Looked up from germline, CDR1 is MNHEY and CDR2 is SMNVEV (reference sequence). The V and J ends lost 5 bases and 6 bases respectively, with 14 bases between them. DNA of the CDR3: TGTGCCAGCAGTATGGGATCAGCGGGCAATGAGCAGTTCTTC. Encoded protein: CASSMGSAGNEQFF.

The sample holds many counts of this clonotype. The rearrangement links TRBV7-2 to TRBJ2-7; TRBD2 might be the D (6 bases). Deletions cut 0 bases from V and 5 bases from J, with 8 bases between. The germline V gene encodes CDR1 SGHTA and CDR2 FQGNSA. The CDR3 is 13 amino acids. CDR3 sequence (DNA): TGTGCCAGCAGCTTAGCGGGGGGTCACGAGCAGTACGTC. Its protein product is CASSLAGGHEQYV.

This clonotype was seen at least ten times. The gene calls are TRBV14 and TRBJ2-1; D ambiguous. V dropped 5 bases and J dropped 8 bases, with 16 bases sitting between them. The CDR3 is made up of 14 amino acids. Germline V CDR1 and CDR2: SGHDN, FVKESK. CDR3 protein: CASSGPVSSYEQFF. For the CDR3, the DNA is TGTGCCAGCAGCGGACCAGTTAGCAGCTATGAGCAGTTCTTC.

The sample holds many counts of this clonotype. The chain has TRBV7-6 and TRBJ1-1; tentative D call: TRBD1 (5 bases). The CDR3 sequence is 15 residues long. Germline loops: CDR1 SGHVS, CDR2 FNYEAQ. Trimming took off 3 bases at V and 5 bases at J, with 16 bases between the two ends. The CDR3 bases are TGTGCCAGCAGCTTGGGGGATATCTCGAGGACTGAAGCTTTCTTT. The encoded protein is CASSLGDISRTEAFF.

This clonotype has at least ten counts. The chain has TRBV2 and TRBJ2-5, with D maybe TRBD2 (5 bases). V was pared by 8 bases and J by 4 bases, with 5 bases between. The CDR3 is 10 amino acids. Germline V gene sequence: CDR1 SNHLY, CDR2 FYNNEI. CDR3 nucleotide sequence: TGTGCCAGCGGAGGAGAGACCCAGTACTTC. Translation: CASGGETQYF.

This clonotype was counted between two and nine times. V gene TRBV24-1 combines with J gene TRBJ2-2, with 12 bases lining up with TRBD1. CDR1 and CDR2 (germline): KGHDR, SFDVKD. CDR3 length equals 17 residues. V lost 3 bases and J lost 5; bases outside the gene matches: 6. CDR3: CATSDRDRGLRTGELFF. The CDR3 region has the DNA TGTGCCACCAGTGATCGGGACAGGGGGCTTCGGACCGGGGAGCTGTTTTTT.

This rearrangement joins TRBV20-1 to TRBJ2-5; no clear D gene. Germline lookup yields CDR1 DFQATT and CDR2 SNEGSKA (reference sequence). V lost 2 bases, J lost 2 bases, and 9 bases lay in between. CDR3 size: 13 residues. The CDR3 nucleotides are TGCAGTGCTAGAAGGGTATATCAAGAGACCCAGTACTTC. This translates into CSARRVYQETQYF.

This sequence joins TRBV3-1 and TRBJ1-5; 9 bases fit TRBD1. The CDR3 runs to 14 residues. The junction had 5 bases not matched to a gene; V was cut back by 4 bases and J by 7 bases. Per the germline V gene, CDR1 is LGHDT and CDR2 is YNNKEL (reference sequence). The CDR3 sequence: CASSPRDRAQPQHF. The CDR3 nucleotides read TGTGCCAGCAGCCCCCGGGACAGGGCCCAGCCCCAGCATTTT.

V usage is TRBV10-3 and J usage is TRBJ1-6; D unclear. Trimming left V 1 base short and J 3 bases short, with 10 bases between. The CDR3 runs 16 residues. CDR1 ENHRY and CDR2 SYGVKD come from the germline V gene. Here the CDR3 reads CAISEFQEGYNSPLHF. CDR3 DNA: TGTGCCATCAGTGAGTTCCAGGAAGGCTATAATTCACCCCTCCACTTT.

CDR3: CASRVGGTANTEAFF. The CDR3 DNA reads as TGTGCCAGCAGGGTGGGCGGGACAGCGAACACTGAAGCTTTCTTT. The chain employs TRBV7-8 and TRBJ1-1, with 7 positions matching TRBD1. CDR3 length: 15 residues. Germline assignment: CDR1 SGHVS and CDR2 FQNEAQ. V lost 6 bases to trimming and J lost 1 base; unmatched junction nucleotides: 8.

V is TRBV12-3 or TRBV12-4 and J is TRBJ2-7; 7 bases align to TRBD1. This CDR3 has 12 amino acids. The V gene end was trimmed by 7 bases and the J gene end by 5 bases; junction bases not matched to a gene: 5. Here the CDR3 DNA reads TGTGCCAGCACCGAGACAGGGCACGAGCAGTACTTC. It yields the protein CASTETGHEQYF.

This clonotype was found a few times. The rearrangement uses TRBV12-3 or TRBV12-4 and TRBJ1-2; D gene unclear. The CDR3 runs to 11 residues. The germline V and J ends were trimmed by 0 bases and 7 bases, with 3 bases remaining between them. CDR3 sequence (DNA): TGTGCCAGCAGTTTAGCATCTGGCTACACCTTC. This translates into CASSLASGYTF.

The CDR3 loop is CSARGTSINEQFF. The CDR3 coding sequence is TGCAGTGCTAGAGGGACTAGCATCAATGAGCAGTTCTTC. The V and J genes are TRBV20-1 and TRBJ2-1; TRBD2 matches 8 bases. CDR3 length equals 13 residues. With 1 base clipped from V and 6 bases from J, the junction kept 2 bases outside the gene matches. CDR1 and CDR2 (germline): DFQATT, SNEGSKA (reference sequence).

This sequence joins TRBV11-3 and TRBJ2-3, with 13 positions matching TRBD2. The length of the CDR3 is 17 residues. V was clipped by 4 bases and J by 7 bases; unmatched bases: 11. The germline CDR1 and CDR2 sequences are SGHNT and YENEEA. The CDR3: CASSSRTSGGPLYTQYF. CDR3 sequence (DNA): TGTGCCAGCAGCTCCCGGACTAGCGGGGGACCACTGTATACGCAGTATTTT.

The chain combines TRBV4-1 with TRBJ1-6; no clear D. Germline V lookup: CDR1 MGHRA, CDR2 YSYEKL. The ends were cut back, 3 bases at V and 7 bases at J, with 13 bases in the middle. The CDR3 consists of 15 residues. The CDR3 sequence: CASSQPGRRNSPLHF. The CDR3 coding sequence is TGCGCCAGCAGCCAGCCAGGACGGAGGAATTCACCCCTCCACTTT.

There are a few counts of this clonotype. V usage is TRBV7-9 and J usage is TRBJ1-5; D not resolved. V lost 1 base and J lost 3, with 13 bases in between. This CDR3 has 16 amino acids. Germline CDR1 and CDR2: SEHNR and FQNEAQ (reference sequence). The CDR3 protein is CASSLDRVGFNQPQHF. As DNA, the CDR3 is TGTGCCAGCAGCTTAGATAGGGTCGGTTTCAATCAGCCCCAGCATTTT. The full variable domain, with the rest looked up from reference TRBV7-9 and TRBJ1-5, is DTGVSQNPRHKITKRGQNVTFRCDPISEHNRLYWYRQTLGQGPEFLTYFQNEAQLEKSRLLSDRFSAERPKGSFSTLEIQRTEQGDSAMYLCASSLDRVGFNQPQHFGDGTRLSIL.